This T cell receptor (beta chain) is from a study of patients and donors after allogeneic stem cell transplantation (dated by TCRdb to about 2020). For CDR1 and CDR2, the germline V gene lists SGHRS and YFSETQ. V loses 3 bases, J loses 16 bases, and the germline ends lie 23 bases apart. The CDR3 runs 14 amino acids, cysteine and phenylalanine included. CDR3 DNA only is kept here, 42 bases in frame from base 1. The protocol used for the library was RT-PCR. These reads were obtained on a NextSeq 550. TCRdb reran the public reads through fastp at Q25 and MiXCR, keeping productive beta chains. Each CDR3 protein gets just one entry, which takes the most common genes and DNA from the rows behind it. The sample table lists around 150,000 distinct CDR3 sequences, approximately 28% of them with a count of one. The ten largest clones capture around 3% of the sample. About this clonotype: Its cognate antigen has yet to be identified. The record has no base qualities; no much larger clone is one base away.

Sequencing input: blood, either unsorted or a sorted T cell fraction (not recorded which). The TCR was taken from a human donor who was either an allogeneic HSCT recipient or a stem cell or donor lymphocyte infusion donor (not recorded which). It is not recorded whose cells these are; they may come from a transplant donor. The chain was built from TRBV5-1 and TRBJ2-1; TRBD2 is perhaps the D gene, given 7 matching bases. The CDR3 region: CASSSLPTSPGVFF. The DNA reads TGCGCCAGCAGCTCCCTCCCGACTAGCCCAGGGGTATTCTTC.